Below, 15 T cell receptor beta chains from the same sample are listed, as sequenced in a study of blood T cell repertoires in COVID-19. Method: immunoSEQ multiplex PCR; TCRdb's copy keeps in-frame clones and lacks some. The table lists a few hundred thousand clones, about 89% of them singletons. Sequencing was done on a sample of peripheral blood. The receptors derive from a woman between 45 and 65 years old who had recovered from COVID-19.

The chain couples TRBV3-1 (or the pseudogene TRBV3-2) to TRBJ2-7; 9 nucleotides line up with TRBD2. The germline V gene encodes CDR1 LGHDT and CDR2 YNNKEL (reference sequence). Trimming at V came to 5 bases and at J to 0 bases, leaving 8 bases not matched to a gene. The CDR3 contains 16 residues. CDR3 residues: CASSETGLASSYEQYF. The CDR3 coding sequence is TGTGCCAGCAGCGAGACGGGACTAGCTAGCTCCTACGAGCAGTACTTC.

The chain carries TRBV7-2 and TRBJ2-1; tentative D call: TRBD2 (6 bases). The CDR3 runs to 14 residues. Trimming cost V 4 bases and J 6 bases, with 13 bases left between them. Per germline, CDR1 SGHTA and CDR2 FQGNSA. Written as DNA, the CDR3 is TGTGCCAGCAGCTCCAACGGGAGCCCCAATGAGCAGTTCTTC. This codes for CASSSNGSPNEQFF.

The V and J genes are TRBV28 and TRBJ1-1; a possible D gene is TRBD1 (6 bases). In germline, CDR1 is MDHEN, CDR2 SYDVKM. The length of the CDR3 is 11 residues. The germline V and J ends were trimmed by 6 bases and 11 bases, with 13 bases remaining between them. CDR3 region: CASRDRFLAFF. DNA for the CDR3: TGTGCCAGCAGAGACAGGTTCTTGGCTTTCTTT.

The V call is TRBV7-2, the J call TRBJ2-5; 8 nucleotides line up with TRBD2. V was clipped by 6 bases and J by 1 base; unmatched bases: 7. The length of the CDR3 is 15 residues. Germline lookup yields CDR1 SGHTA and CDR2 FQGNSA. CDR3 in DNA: TGTGCCAGCAGGATCACGGGGGGGGCCCAAGAGACCCAGTACTTC. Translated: CASRITGGAQETQYF.

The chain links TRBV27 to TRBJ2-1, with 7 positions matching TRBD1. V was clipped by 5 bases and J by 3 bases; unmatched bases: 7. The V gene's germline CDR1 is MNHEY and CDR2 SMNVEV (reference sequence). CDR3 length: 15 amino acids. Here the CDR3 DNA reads TGTGCCAGCAGTCCAAAGACAGGGCGCTACAATGAGCAGTTCTTC. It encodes CASSPKTGRYNEQFF.

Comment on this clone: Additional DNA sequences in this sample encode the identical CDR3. The CDR3 protein is CASSLSGPEAFF. CDR3 DNA sequence: TGTGCCAGCAGTTTATCAGGGCCTGAAGCTTTCTTT. This chain links TRBV12-3 or TRBV12-4 with TRBJ1-1, with D perhaps TRBD1 (5 bases). This CDR3 contains 12 residues. With 2 bases removed from V and 6 bases from J, the gap between germline ends came to 7 bases.

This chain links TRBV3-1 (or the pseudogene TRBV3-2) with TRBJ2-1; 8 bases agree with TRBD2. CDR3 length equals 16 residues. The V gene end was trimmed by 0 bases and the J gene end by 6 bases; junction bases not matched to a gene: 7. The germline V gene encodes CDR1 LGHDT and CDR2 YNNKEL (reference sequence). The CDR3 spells CASSQDRREVSNEQFF. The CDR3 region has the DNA TGTGCCAGCAGCCAAGATAGGCGGGAGGTCAGCAATGAGCAGTTCTTC.

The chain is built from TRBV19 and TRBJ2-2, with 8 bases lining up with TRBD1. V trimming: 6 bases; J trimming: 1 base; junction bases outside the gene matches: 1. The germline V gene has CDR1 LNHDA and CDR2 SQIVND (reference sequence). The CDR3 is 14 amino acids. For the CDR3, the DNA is TGTGCCAGTAGCGGACAGGGGAACACCGGGGAGCTGTTTTTT. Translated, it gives CASSGQGNTGELFF.

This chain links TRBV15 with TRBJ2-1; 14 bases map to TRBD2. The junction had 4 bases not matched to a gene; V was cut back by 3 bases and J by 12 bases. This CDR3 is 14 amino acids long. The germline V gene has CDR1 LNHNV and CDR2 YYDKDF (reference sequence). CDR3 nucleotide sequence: TGTGCCACCAGCAGCGGACTAGCGGGAGGCGCGCAGTTCTTC. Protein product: CATSSGLAGGAQFF.

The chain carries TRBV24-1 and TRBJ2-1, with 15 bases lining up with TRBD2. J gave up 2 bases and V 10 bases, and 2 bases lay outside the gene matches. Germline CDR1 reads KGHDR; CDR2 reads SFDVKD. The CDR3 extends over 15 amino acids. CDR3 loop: CATGLAGGTYNEQFF. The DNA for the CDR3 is TGTGCCACAGGACTAGCGGGAGGGACCTACAATGAGCAGTTCTTC.

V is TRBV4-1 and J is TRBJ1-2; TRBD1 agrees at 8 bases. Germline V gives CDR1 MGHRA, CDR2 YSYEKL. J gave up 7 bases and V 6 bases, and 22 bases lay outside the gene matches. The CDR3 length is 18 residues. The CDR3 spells CASRLVDNRGIGSSGYTF. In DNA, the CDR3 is TGCGCCAGCAGACTGGTCGACAACAGGGGGATCGGATCGTCTGGCTACACCTTC.

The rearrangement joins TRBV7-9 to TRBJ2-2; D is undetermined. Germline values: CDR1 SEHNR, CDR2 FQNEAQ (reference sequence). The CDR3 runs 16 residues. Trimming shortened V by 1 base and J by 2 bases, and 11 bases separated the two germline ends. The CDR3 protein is CASSLVKLANTGELFF. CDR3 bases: TGTGCCAGCAGCTTAGTAAAATTAGCAAACACCGGGGAGCTGTTTTTT.

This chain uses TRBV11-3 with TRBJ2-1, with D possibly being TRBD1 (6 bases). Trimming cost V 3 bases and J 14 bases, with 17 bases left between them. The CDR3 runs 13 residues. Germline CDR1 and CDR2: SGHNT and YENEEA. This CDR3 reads CASSFTAGDKEFF. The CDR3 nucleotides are TGTGCCAGCAGCTTTACCGCCGGGGACAAAGAGTTCTTC.

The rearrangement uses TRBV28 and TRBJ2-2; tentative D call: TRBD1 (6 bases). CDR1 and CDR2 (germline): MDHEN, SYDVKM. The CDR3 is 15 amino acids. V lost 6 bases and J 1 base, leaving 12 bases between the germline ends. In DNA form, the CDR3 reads TGTGCCAGCAGGGGAAGGACAGTGAACACCGGGGAGCTGTTTTTT. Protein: CASRGRTVNTGELFF.

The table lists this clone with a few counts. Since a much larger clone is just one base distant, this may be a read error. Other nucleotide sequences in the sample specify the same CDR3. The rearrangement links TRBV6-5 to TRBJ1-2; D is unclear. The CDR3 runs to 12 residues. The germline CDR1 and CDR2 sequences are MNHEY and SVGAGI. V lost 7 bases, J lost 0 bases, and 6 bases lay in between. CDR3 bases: TGTGCCAGCAAGGGAGCTAACTATGGCTACACCTTC. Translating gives CASKGANYGYTF.